This T cell receptor (beta chain) is drawn from a study of Graves' ophthalmopathy and Graves' hyperthyroidism. RNA transcripts provided the template for amplifying TCR beta CDR3 regions. The authors performed first-round RT-PCR with HTBI primers and then a second-round multiplex PCR. TCRdb used MiXCR to reprocess the multiplex PCR reads, holding one entry per CDR3 protein. The table records more than 550,000 distinct CDR3 sequences, about two fifths of them present only once. This clonotype was detected many times. This CDR3 comprises 15 residues. V lost 7 bases, J lost 4 bases, and 9 bases stayed unmatched. CDR1 and CDR2 (germline): SGHAT, FQNNGV.

The sequence came from an adult man with Graves' ophthalmopathy. Sequencing input: peripheral blood. V gene TRBV11-2 combines with J gene TRBJ2-5; 10 bases match TRBD2. The CDR3: CASTPNLAGVETQYF. The CDR3, as DNA: TGTGCCAGCACCCCAAACCTAGCGGGGGTAGAGACCCAGTACTTC.